A selection of T cell receptor beta chains follows, all from one sample in a study of T cell changes during pregnancy in multiple sclerosis. Measured with immunoSEQ multiplex PCR; TCRdb has only the in-frame clones, and not every one. In the table there are around 37,000 clones, 91% of which are singletons. Sequenced material: CD8+ T cells from peripheral blood mononuclear cells, taken in the second trimester of pregnancy. The source is a female donor with multiple sclerosis, enrolled in a pregnancy study. CDR3s include the opening cysteine and the closing phenylalanine or tryptophan. The order of the fields is V gene, J gene, D gene, clone size, CDR3 DNA, CDR3 protein. The D gene is left open where the match is weak. The size entry is marked missing in some rows and otherwise reads once, few, many or a size class.

TRBV27	TRBJ2-1	TRBD1	.	TGTGCCAGCAGGTCGGGACAGGGGGCTTTGAATGAGCAGTTCTTC	CASRSGQGALNEQFF
TRBV5-1	TRBJ2-7	TRBD1	.	TGCGCCAGCAGCCAGACGGACTCAACAGGGGACTACGAGCAGTACTTC	CASSQTDSTGDYEQYF
TRBV5-8	TRBJ1-5	.	.	TGTGCCAGCAGCTTCGGCTCTTGGCAGGGTTTCAACAGCAATCAGCCCCAGCATTTT	CASSFGSWQGFNSNQPQHF
TRBV6-4	TRBJ1-2	TRBD1	.	TGTGCCAGCAGCGGGACAGACAACTATGGCTACACCTTC	CASSGTDNYGYTF
TRBV7-2	TRBJ1-5	TRBD1	.	TGTGCCAGCAGCCCCTTGGACAGGAATCAGCCCCAGCATTTT	CASSPLDRNQPQHF
TRBV7-6	TRBJ2-1	.	.	TGTGCCAGCAGCTCGCCGGGAATTCTCCTCAATGAGCAGTTCTTC	CASSSPGILLNEQFF
TRBV7-9	TRBJ1-2	.	once	TGTGCCAGCAGCTTAAGGCGGGGGCGCTATGGCTACACCTTC	CASSLRRGRYGYTF
TRBV9	TRBJ1-2	.	.	TGTGCCAGCAGCGTAGGCAGGGTAGGGGGCTACACCTTC	CASSVGRVGGYTF
TRBV7-9	TRBJ1-1	.	.	TGTGCCAGCAGTCCTTACGGGATCTATTCGAACACTGAAGCTTTCTTT	CASSPYGIYSNTEAFF
TRBV6-6	TRBJ2-1	TRBD1	few	TGTGCCAGCAGTCCACGGGACAGTTCGGATGAGCAGTTCTTC	CASSPRDSSDEQFF
TRBV27	TRBJ2-7	.	.	TGTGCCAGCGGTTTCCGGTTCTCCTACGAGCAGTACTTC	CASGFRFSYEQYF